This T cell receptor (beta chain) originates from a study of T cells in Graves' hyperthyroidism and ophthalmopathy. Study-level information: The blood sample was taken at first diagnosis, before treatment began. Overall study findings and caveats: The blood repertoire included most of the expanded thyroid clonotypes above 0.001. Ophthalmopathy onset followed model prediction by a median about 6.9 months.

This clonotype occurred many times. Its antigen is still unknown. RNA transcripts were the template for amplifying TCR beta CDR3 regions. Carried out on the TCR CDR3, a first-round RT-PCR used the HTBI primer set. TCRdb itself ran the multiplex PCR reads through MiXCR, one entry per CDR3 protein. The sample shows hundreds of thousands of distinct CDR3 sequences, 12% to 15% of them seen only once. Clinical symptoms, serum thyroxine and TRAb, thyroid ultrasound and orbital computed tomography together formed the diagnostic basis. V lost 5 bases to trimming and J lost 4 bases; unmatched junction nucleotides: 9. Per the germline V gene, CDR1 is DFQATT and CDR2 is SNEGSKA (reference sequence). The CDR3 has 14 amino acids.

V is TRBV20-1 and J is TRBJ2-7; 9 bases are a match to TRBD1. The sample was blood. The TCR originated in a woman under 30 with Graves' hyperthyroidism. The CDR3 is CSASGQGLNYEQYF. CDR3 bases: TGCAGTGCTTCAGGACAGGGGTTAAATTACGAGCAGTACTTC.